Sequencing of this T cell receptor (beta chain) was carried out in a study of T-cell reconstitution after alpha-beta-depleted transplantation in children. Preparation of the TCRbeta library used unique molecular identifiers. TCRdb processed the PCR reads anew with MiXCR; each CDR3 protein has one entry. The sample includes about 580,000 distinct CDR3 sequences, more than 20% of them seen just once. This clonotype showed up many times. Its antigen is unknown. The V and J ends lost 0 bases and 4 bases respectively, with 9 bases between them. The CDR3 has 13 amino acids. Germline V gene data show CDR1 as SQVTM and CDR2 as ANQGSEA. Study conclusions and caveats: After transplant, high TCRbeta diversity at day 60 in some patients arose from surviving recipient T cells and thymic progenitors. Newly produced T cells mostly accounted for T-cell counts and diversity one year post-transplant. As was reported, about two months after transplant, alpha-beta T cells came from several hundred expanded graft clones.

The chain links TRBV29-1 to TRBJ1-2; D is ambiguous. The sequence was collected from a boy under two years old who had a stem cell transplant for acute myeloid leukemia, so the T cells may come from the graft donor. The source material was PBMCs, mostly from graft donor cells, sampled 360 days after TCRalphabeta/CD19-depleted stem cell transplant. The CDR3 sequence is CSVEDRQLYGYTF. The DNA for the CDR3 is TGCAGCGTTGAAGATAGGCAGCTCTATGGCTACACCTTC.